This TCR beta chain was identified in a study of blood T cells in healthy people across ages. Study outcomes and limitations: Both higher diversity and more naive CD4+ cells marked long-lived donors when set against aged donors.

Primers used in a second PCR of roughly 6 to 12 cycles were a sample-barcoded 5' primer and a J-beta primer mix. TCRdb fed the 5' RACE reads into MiXCR, producing one record per CDR3 protein. The repertoire has 1,500,000 or so distinct CDR3 sequences, 35% to 45% of them found once; the top ten carry around 4%. V lost 7 bases, J lost 4 bases, and 19 bases lay in between. The CDR3 is made up of 15 amino acids. Per the germline V gene, CDR1 is MNHNS and CDR2 is SASEGT. Details on this clonotype: Its antigen is as yet unknown.

The sequencing sample was made of blood. This receptor was taken from a woman aged 18-29 years in good health. The chain employs TRBV6-1 and TRBJ1-1, with D possibly TRBD1 on 6 matching bases. The CDR3 is CASTSGDGAGTEAFF. The CDR3 coding sequence is TGTGCCAGCACCTCAGGGGACGGGGCGGGCACTGAAGCTTTCTTT.